Following are 27 T cell receptor beta chains from one sample sequenced in a study of cytomegalovirus exposure and HLA in healthy donors. PCR involved 60 Vbeta and 13 Jbeta primers. Sequencing was performed with immunoSEQ multiplex PCR; in TCRdb, only in-frame clones are kept and a portion is missing. This table has roughly 260,000 clones, 84% appearing once. Input material: PBMCs. These receptors all stem from a woman in her thirties or forties in good health and CMV-seropositive.

Only a few counts were recorded for this clone. The sample carries other DNA sequences with the same CDR3. This chain uses TRBV7-2 with TRBJ2-2; possibly TRBD2 for D (6 bases). Trimming took off 1 base at V and 0 bases at J, with 6 bases between the two ends. The CDR3 covers 15 residues. In germline, CDR1 is SGHTA, CDR2 FQGNSA. The CDR3 DNA follows: TGTGCCAGCAGCTTAGGCGGGGCGAACACCGGGGAGCTGTTTTTT. It specifies CASSLGGANTGELFF.

Only one count was recorded for this clone. The J gene is TRBJ1-4, the V gene TRBV19; the D is unclear. CDR1 and CDR2 (germline): LNHDA, SQIVND (reference sequence). The CDR3 length is 15 residues. Deletions cut 6 bases from V and 3 bases from J, with 14 bases between. The CDR3 reads CASSPAGISNEKLFF. The CDR3, as DNA: TGTGCCAGTAGCCCTGCAGGAATATCTAATGAAAAACTGTTTTTT.

This chain joins TRBV27 and TRBJ2-2, with TRBD2 matching over 10 bases. The CDR3 is 16 residues long. J gave up 4 bases and V 4 bases, and 6 bases lay outside the gene matches. Looked up from germline, CDR1 is MNHEY and CDR2 is SMNVEV (reference sequence). The CDR3 region is CASSYNLAGVTGELFF. The CDR3 DNA reads TGTGCCAGCAGTTATAATCTAGCGGGAGTCACCGGGGAGCTGTTTTTT.

The chain recombines TRBV7-8 with TRBJ2-1, with no clear D. This CDR3 comprises 13 residues. The germline V gene has CDR1 SGHVS and CDR2 FQNEAQ. Trimming removed 0 bases from V and 6 bases from J, with 6 bases in between. This CDR3 is CASSLARGNEQFF. The CDR3 nucleotides read TGTGCCAGCAGCTTAGCGCGAGGCAATGAGCAGTTCTTC.

The chain uses TRBV4-2 and TRBJ2-1; 16 bases fit TRBD2. The V segment lost 2 bases and the J segment 2 bases; nucleotides outside the gene matches: 3. From germline, CDR1 is LGHNA and CDR2 YNFKEQ. CDR3 length equals 18 residues. In DNA form, the CDR3 reads TGTGCCAGCAGCCAACCGGGACTAGCGGGAGGGCCCTACAATGAGCAGTTCTTC. Its translation is CASSQPGLAGGPYNEQFF.

This chain connects TRBV7-3 to TRBJ2-5; 16 nucleotides line up with TRBD2. The CDR3 extends over 16 amino acids. Trimming removed 5 bases from V and 4 bases from J; junction bases left unmatched: 4. The germline V gene has CDR1 SGHTA and CDR2 FQGTGA. CDR3 protein: CASSEGLAGGIETQYF. Written as DNA, the CDR3 is TGTGCCAGCAGCGAGGGACTAGCGGGAGGGATAGAGACCCAGTACTTC.

The V and J genes are TRBV6-5 and TRBJ2-1; 10 bases map to TRBD2. Germline assignment: CDR1 MNHEY and CDR2 SVGAGI. The CDR3 has 14 residues. With 5 bases clipped from V and 7 bases from J, the junction kept 5 bases outside the gene matches. The DNA for the CDR3 is TGTGCCAGCAGTCGACTAGCGGGCATTAATGAGCAGTTCTTC. Protein product: CASSRLAGINEQFF.

The gene calls are TRBV6-1 and TRBJ1-2, with 7 bases matching TRBD1. The CDR3 totals 14 residues. The germline V gene encodes CDR1 MNHNS and CDR2 SASEGT. The ends lost 2 bases at V and 6 bases at J; junction bases unmatched: 6. The CDR3 bases are TGTGCCAGCAGTGAAAGGGGGCAGGAAGATGGCTACACCTTC. It specifies CASSERGQEDGYTF.

CDR3 residues: CASSEDRVPKETQYF. For the CDR3, the DNA is TGTGCCAGCAGTGAGGACAGGGTGCCGAAAGAGACCCAGTACTTC. The chain couples TRBV2 to TRBJ2-5; 8 nucleotides match TRBD1. Germline V gene sequence: CDR1 SNHLY, CDR2 FYNNEI. CDR3 length: 15 amino acids. With 3 bases clipped from V and 3 bases from J, the junction kept 6 bases outside the gene matches.

V gene TRBV7-8 combines with J gene TRBJ2-7; possible D gene TRBD1, 5 bases. In germline, CDR1 is SGHVS, CDR2 FQNEAQ. V gave up 1 base and J gave up 2 bases, with 24 bases separating them. The CDR3 is 19 amino acids. The CDR3 DNA is TGTGCCAGCAGCTTAGTCAGGGCGGCGCAGAAAACCGTACCCTACGAGCAGTACTTC. Translated, it gives CASSLVRAAQKTVPYEQYF.

V usage is TRBV7-2 and J usage is TRBJ2-7; the D gene is possibly TRBD2 (6 bases). In germline, CDR1 is SGHTA, CDR2 FQGNSA. Trimming cost V 5 bases and J 2 bases, with 10 bases left between them. The CDR3 spans 13 residues. In nucleotides, the CDR3 is TGTGCCAGCAGCCCACCGGGGGCCTACGAGCAGTACTTC. It yields the protein CASSPPGAYEQYF.

The V call is TRBV7-8, the J call TRBJ2-7, with 8 positions matching TRBD1. The CDR3 covers 16 residues. Germline assignment: CDR1 SGHVS and CDR2 FQNEAQ. V dropped 1 base and J dropped 5; count of bases not matched to a gene: 10. CDR3 sequence reads: CASSLEDRGLSNEQYF. CDR3 nucleotides: TGTGCCAGCAGCTTAGAAGACAGGGGACTTTCCAACGAGCAGTACTTC.

This chain uses TRBV7-9 with TRBJ1-5, with TRBD1 identical over 8 bases. With V trimmed by 1 base and J by 4 bases, 3 bases remained unmatched. Germline CDR1 SEHNR, CDR2 FQNEAQ (reference sequence). The CDR3 runs to 15 residues. The CDR3 loop is CASSLGTGLNQPQHF. The CDR3 DNA follows: TGTGCCAGCAGCTTAGGGACAGGGCTTAATCAGCCCCAGCATTTT.

The rearrangement links TRBV20-1 to TRBJ1-1, with D maybe TRBD1 (5 bases). V was cut by 4 bases and J by 4 bases, with 7 bases left in between. The germline V gene has CDR1 DFQATT and CDR2 SNEGSKA (reference sequence). This CDR3 region has 11 residues. Written as DNA, the CDR3 is TGCAGTGCTACCGGGGGCACTGAAGCTTTCTTT. It yields the protein CSATGGTEAFF.

This chain links TRBV11-3 with TRBJ2-3; 12 bases line up with TRBD2. The CDR3 loop spans 16 amino acids. Trimming removed 5 bases from V and 2 bases from J; junction bases left unmatched: 5. The germline V gene has CDR1 SGHNT and CDR2 YENEEA. In nucleotides, the CDR3 is TGTGCCAGCAGCCACGGACTAGCGGGGTTCACAGATACGCAGTATTTT. It specifies CASSHGLAGFTDTQYF.

This CDR3 reads CASSLDRHRAGTIYF. The CDR3 DNA sequence: TGTGCCAGCAGCTTAGATAGGCACAGGGCTGGCACCATATATTTT. The chain links TRBV11-3 to TRBJ1-3; the D gene is possibly TRBD1 (6 bases). This CDR3 has 15 residues. CDR1 and CDR2 (germline): SGHNT, YENEEA. Trimming took 0 bases from V and 9 from J, leaving 15 bases between them.

The chain employs TRBV19 and TRBJ2-1; 11 bases agree with TRBD2. The CDR3 is 17 amino acids. Germline CDR1 reads LNHDA; CDR2 reads SQIVND (reference sequence). Trimming took 5 bases from V and 10 from J; bases not matched to a gene: 16. The CDR3 DNA reads TGTGCCAGTAGTGGTCCCGGACTAGCGGGCATCATTAGGGAGCAGTTCTTC. Its translation is CASSGPGLAGIIREQFF.

This chain uses TRBV18 with TRBJ2-7; TRBD2 matches at 9 bases. CDR1 and CDR2 from the germline V gene are KGHSH and LQKENI. The length of the CDR3 is 15 residues. Trimming cost V 3 bases and J 6 bases; bases outside gene matches: 9. The CDR3 bases are TGTGCCAGCTCACCTAGGGCGGGAGGGCCTCCCGAGCAGTACTTC. Translated: CASSPRAGGPPEQYF.

Only one count was recorded for this clone. The rearrangement joins TRBV5-4 to TRBJ2-5; 13 bases are shared with TRBD2. The CDR3 covers 16 residues. Germline CDR1 is SGHNT and CDR2 is YYREEE (reference sequence). Unmatched junction bases numbered 6, after V lost 2 bases and J lost 5 bases. The CDR3 is CASSLGLAGDRETQYF. In DNA form, the CDR3 reads TGTGCCAGCAGCTTAGGACTAGCGGGAGACCGGGAGACCCAGTACTTC.

V and J are TRBV6-5 and TRBJ1-6, with TRBD1 matching over 7 bases. The CDR3 runs to 14 residues. From germline, CDR1 is MNHEY and CDR2 SVGAGI. V trimming: 4 bases; J trimming: 10 bases; junction bases outside the gene matches: 7. For the CDR3, the DNA is TGTGCCAGCAGTTTAAGTAGGGGGCGCTCACCCCTCCACTTT. It codes for CASSLSRGRSPLHF.

The chain joins TRBV27 to TRBJ1-5; D perhaps matches TRBD1 (5 bases). Germline V gene lookup returns CDR1 MNHEY and CDR2 SMNVEV (reference sequence). V was trimmed by 6 bases and J by 0 bases, leaving 15 bases between them. CDR3 length equals 16 residues. The CDR3 coding sequence is TGTGCCAGCAGGATCGGGACTGTAGATAGCAATCAGCCCCAGCATTTT. This codes for CASRIGTVDSNQPQHF.

As concerns this clone: Other DNA variants within this sample encode the same CDR3. The V call is TRBV11-3, the J call TRBJ2-7; TRBD2 matches 12 bases. Looked up from germline, CDR1 is SGHNT and CDR2 is YENEEA. Trimming at V came to 5 bases and at J to 3 bases, leaving 2 bases not matched to a gene. The CDR3 runs to 14 residues. The CDR3: CASSPGLAGYEQYF. The CDR3 DNA reads as TGTGCCAGCAGCCCGGGACTAGCGGGCTACGAGCAGTACTTC.

The genes are TRBV11-1 and TRBJ1-1; D is possibly TRBD1 (5 bases). The CDR3 is 12 residues long. CDR1 and CDR2 (germline): SGHAT, FQDESV (reference sequence). Trimming took 7 bases from V and 3 from J, leaving 9 bases between them. In nucleotides, the CDR3 is TGTGCCAGCACCTCCAGGGACACTGAAGCTTTCTTT. This sequence encodes CASTSRDTEAFF. Combining the CDR3 with reference TRBV11-1 and TRBJ1-1 gives the whole variable domain EAEVAQSPRYKITEKSQAVAFWCDPISGHATLYWYRQILGQGPELLVQFQDESVVDDSQLPKDRFSAERLKGVDSTLKIQPAELGDSAMYLCASTSRDTEAFFGQGTRLTVV.

This clone was seen just once. V usage is TRBV28 and J usage is TRBJ2-5; D uncertain. V was clipped by 4 bases and J by 4 bases, with 4 bases between them. Germline V gives CDR1 MDHEN, CDR2 SYDVKM. The length of the CDR3 is 11 residues. The CDR3 spells CASSSRETQYF. The DNA of the CDR3 is TGTGCCAGCAGTTCCAGAGAGACCCAGTACTTC.

V is TRBV28 and J is TRBJ1-4; D perhaps matches TRBD1 (6 bases). Germline V gene data show CDR1 as MDHEN and CDR2 as SYDVKM. The CDR3 length is 13 residues. V was trimmed by 11 bases and J by 4 bases, leaving 14 bases between them. CDR3: CAWGRGLNEKLFF. Here the CDR3 DNA reads TGTGCCTGGGGGCGGGGGCTTAATGAAAAACTGTTTTTT.

The rearrangement links TRBV6-1 to TRBJ2-1; 13 bases match TRBD2. Germline CDR1 and CDR2: MNHNS and SASEGT. The CDR3 length is 23 residues. Trimming took 1 base from V and 3 from J; bases not matched to a gene: 21. CDR3 sequence: CASSEGEWGTSGRAKSHYNEQFF. The CDR3 bases are TGTGCCAGCAGTGAAGGGGAGTGGGGAACTAGCGGGAGGGCCAAGAGCCACTACAATGAGCAGTTCTTC.

This clone was observed once. The chain employs TRBV7-2 and TRBJ2-7; tentatively, D is TRBD1 (5 bases). V was trimmed by 2 bases and J by 4 bases, leaving 12 bases between them. The CDR3 has 14 residues. Germline V CDR1 and CDR2: SGHTA, FQGNSA. In nucleotides, the CDR3 is TGTGCCAGCAGCTTACAGGGAACATGGTACGAGCAGTACTTC. Its protein product is CASSLQGTWYEQYF.